The 5 T cell receptor beta chains in this list originate from one sample, sequenced in a study of human T cells and chemical hapten exposure. Stated time point: patch test 2, 6 weeks after DPC sensitization. Specified treatment: therapeutic diphenylcyclopropenone sensitization with weekly scalp DPC. TCRdb reprocessed the RACE reads via MiXCR and lists one record per CDR3 protein. The table has tens of thousands of distinct CDR3 sequences, roughly 8.5% seen once. The sample in question was whole blood, obtained in connection with sensitization to the hapten diphenylcyclopropenone (DPC). These receptors were obtained from a woman in her forties or fifties with alopecia areata. Some clones in this sample may be carry-over from other donors' samples.

In its sample, this clonotype was seen many times. This sequence joins TRBV10-3 and TRBJ1-5, with D possibly matching TRBD1 (5 bases). This CDR3 region has 18 residues. V shed 0 bases and J shed 1 base, with 16 bases lying between them. Germline-derived CDR1 and CDR2 are ENHRY and SYGVKD. The CDR3 DNA reads TGTGCCATCAGTGAGTCTCTCGTCGCAAGGGACAGCAATCAGCCCCAGCATTTT. Protein: CAISESLVARDSNQPQHF.

This chain uses TRBV11-2 with TRBJ1-3; D is undetermined. Trimming shortened V by 5 bases and J by 2 bases, and 13 bases separated the two germline ends. This CDR3 has 15 amino acids. Germline V gene data show CDR1 as SGHAT and CDR2 as FQNNGV. DNA for the CDR3: TGTGCCAGCAGCGGACGCCCGGCGGCTGGAAACACCATATATTTT. Translated: CASSGRPAAGNTIYF.

This chain connects TRBV24-1 to TRBJ2-2, with 7 nucleotides matching TRBD2. This CDR3 is 16 amino acids long. Germline V gives CDR1 KGHDR, CDR2 SFDVKD. The junction had 4 bases not matched to a gene; V was cut back by 3 bases and J by 1 base. DNA for the CDR3: TGTGCCACCAGTGATCCTCTAGCGGAGAACACCGGGGAGCTGTTTTTT. Translating it yields CATSDPLAENTGELFF.

This chain uses TRBV6-1 with TRBJ2-5; D gene unclear. Between the trimmed V and J ends, which lost 2 bases and 4 bases, there was a span of 8 bases. The CDR3 length is 13 residues. In germline, CDR1 is MNHNS, CDR2 SASEGT. The CDR3 sequence is CASSESAGETQYF. The CDR3 coding sequence is TGTGCCAGCAGTGAATCCGCCGGAGAGACCCAGTACTTC.

This clonotype occurred a few times. The CDR3 coding sequence is TGTGCCAGCAGCGTACGGGGACAGTCGAATGAAAAACTGTTTTTT. This encodes CASSVRGQSNEKLFF. The chain carries TRBV11-2 and TRBJ1-4; 7 bases map to TRBD1. V dropped 5 bases and J dropped 5; count of bases not matched to a gene: 8. The CDR3 runs 15 residues. Germline lookup yields CDR1 SGHAT and CDR2 FQNNGV.